The 29 T cell receptor beta chains reported below all come from one sample, sequenced in a study of shared clonotypes between healthy human individuals. Measured with immunoSEQ multiplex PCR; TCRdb has only the in-frame clones, and not every one. Of approximately 840,000 clones in the sample, 96% were seen once. It was CD45RO-negative cells, positively selected for CCR7, that made up naive CD8 cells, with terminally differentiated effector memory CD45RA+ cells excluded. The sample comprised naive CD8+ T cells sorted from blood. Receptor source: a man aged 25 to 40 in good health.

A word on this clone: The same CDR3 arises from other DNA sequences in this sample as well. The genes are TRBV27 and TRBJ2-7; 10 bases agree with TRBD1. V lost 5 bases, J lost 3 bases, and 7 bases stayed unmatched. The germline gives CDR1 MNHEY, CDR2 SMNVEV (reference sequence). This CDR3 has 15 residues. CDR3 protein: CASSLSGQGNYEQYF. The DNA for the CDR3 is TGTGCCAGCAGTCTTTCGGGACAGGGGAACTACGAGCAGTACTTC.

This clone is a singleton in its sample. The CDR3 bases are TGTGCCAGCAGCTTTGCCCTAGCGGGAGATAGAGCAGATACGCAGTATTTT. Encoded protein: CASSFALAGDRADTQYF. The chain is built from TRBV7-8 and TRBJ2-3, with 10 positions matching TRBD2. Unmatched junction bases numbered 10, after V lost 3 bases and J lost 4 bases. Germline V gene data show CDR1 as SGHVS and CDR2 as FQNEAQ. This CDR3 is 17 amino acids long. Full variable domain (outside the CDR3, taken from reference TRBV7-8 and TRBJ2-3): GAGVSQSPRYKVAKRGQDVALRCDPISGHVSLFWYQQALGQGPEFLTYFQNEAQLDKSGLPSDRFFAERPEGSVSTLKIQRTQQEDSAVYLCASSFALAGDRADTQYFGPGTRLTVL.

This clone was seen a single time. The rearrangement joins TRBV6-6 to TRBJ1-1; 8 bases align to TRBD1. The CDR3 extends over 12 amino acids. Germline trimming cut 6 bases from V and 11 bases from J; bases unmatched to any gene: 8. Germline CDR1 is MNHNY and CDR2 is SVGAGI (reference sequence). The chain's CDR3 is CASRPTGEAAFF. The CDR3 nucleotides are TGTGCCAGCAGGCCGACAGGGGAGGCGGCTTTCTTT.

The chain joins TRBV7-6 to TRBJ1-5; 9 nucleotides align to TRBD1. Germline V gives CDR1 SGHVS, CDR2 FNYEAQ. This CDR3 comprises 15 residues. Germline trimming cut 5 bases from V and 1 base from J; bases unmatched to any gene: 3. The CDR3 DNA sequence: TGTGCCAGCAGCCCCGGGACAGGGAGCAATCAGCCCCAGCATTTT. Translating gives CASSPGTGSNQPQHF.

V is TRBV5-1 and J is TRBJ1-2; unclear D gene. The CDR3 sequence is 14 residues long. CDR1 SGHRS and CDR2 YFSETQ come from the germline V gene. V was trimmed by 0 bases and J by 3 bases, leaving 9 bases between them. This CDR3 is CASSLAFTDYGYTF. For the CDR3, the DNA is TGCGCCAGCAGCTTGGCCTTCACGGACTATGGCTACACCTTC.

The V call is TRBV2, the J call TRBJ1-5; TRBD1 might be the D (6 bases). The CDR3 covers 16 residues. The germline CDR1 and CDR2 sequences are SNHLY and FYNNEI. Trimming shortened V by 5 bases and J by 4 bases, and 18 bases separated the two germline ends. CDR3 in amino acids: CASSTEVGQGNQPQHF. The CDR3 DNA reads as TGTGCCAGCAGTACTGAGGTCGGGCAGGGGAATCAGCCCCAGCATTTT.

The chain couples TRBV14 to TRBJ2-6; TRBD1 aligns across 8 bases. This CDR3 is 20 amino acids long. The J segment lost 0 bases and the V segment lost 2 bases, leaving 12 bases of the junction unmatched. Germline V gives CDR1 SGHDN, CDR2 FVKESK. In DNA, the CDR3 is TGTGCCAGCAGCCAATTGGGGCGGAGACAGGGGCTCTCTGGGGCCAACGTCCTGACTTTC. Protein: CASSQLGRRQGLSGANVLTF.

The chain joins TRBV10-3 to TRBJ1-2, with D unclear. This CDR3 has 12 residues. Germline V lookup: CDR1 ENHRY, CDR2 SYGVKD. V was clipped by 4 bases and J by 5 bases, with 8 bases between them. The CDR3 nucleotides read TGTGCCATCAGTGGGTCCGGGTATGGCTACACCTTC. Residues: CAISGSGYGYTF.

This clone was counted a single time. The chain links TRBV28 to TRBJ2-5, with TRBD1 identical over 8 bases. Germline CDR1 is MDHEN and CDR2 is SYDVKM. V trimming: 2 bases; J trimming: 7 bases; junction bases outside the gene matches: 9. The length of the CDR3 is 15 residues. The DNA for the CDR3 is TGTGCCAGCAGTTTAATTGGACAGGGCATCGGGACCCAGTACTTC. Protein sequence: CASSLIGQGIGTQYF.

The gene calls are TRBV4-3 and TRBJ2-3; tentative D call: TRBD1 (7 bases). CDR1 and CDR2 (germline): LGHNA, YSLEER. This CDR3 contains 16 residues. Trimming cost V 0 bases and J 6 bases, with 16 bases left between them. The CDR3 bases are TGCGCCAGCAGCCAAGATGGAGGCAGGGGGAGGGATACGCAGTATTTT. Translated: CASSQDGGRGRDTQYF.

This clone was picked up a small number of times. The chain is built from TRBV12-5 and TRBJ1-1; weak D call: TRBD1 (5 bases). The CDR3 totals 12 residues. The germline V and J ends were trimmed by 6 bases and 6 bases, with 11 bases remaining between them. From germline, CDR1 is LGHNT and CDR2 FRNRAP. CDR3 nucleotide sequence: TGTGCTAGTGGAAACCCGGGGGCTGAAGCTTTCTTT. Its protein product is CASGNPGAEAFF.

The chain combines TRBV2 with TRBJ2-1; 13 positions match TRBD2. Germline lookup yields CDR1 SNHLY and CDR2 FYNNEI. Trimming cost V 5 bases and J 7 bases; bases outside gene matches: 5. The CDR3 spans 15 residues. The CDR3 sequence is CASSWTSGSLNEQFF. DNA of the CDR3: TGTGCCAGCAGTTGGACTAGCGGGAGTCTTAATGAGCAGTTCTTC.

This clone was seen only a few times. This chain connects TRBV28 to TRBJ1-5; D gene ambiguous. Per germline, CDR1 MDHEN and CDR2 SYDVKM. V was trimmed by 7 bases and J by 0 bases, leaving 7 bases between them. The CDR3 consists of 13 residues. CDR3: CASKPTSNQPQHF. The CDR3 DNA reads TGTGCCAGCAAGCCGACTAGCAATCAGCCCCAGCATTTT.

The J gene is TRBJ1-2, the V gene TRBV7-9, with D tentatively TRBD1 (5 bases). Trimming stripped 7 bases from V and 4 bases from J, with 13 bases between. The CDR3 loop spans 13 amino acids. Germline CDR1 is SEHNR and CDR2 is FQNEAQ (reference sequence). The CDR3 bases are TGTGCCAGCACCTACGGGGGAGGCTATGGCTACACCTTC. As protein: CASTYGGGYGYTF.

Comment on this clone: Other DNA sequences in the sample encode the same CDR3. V is TRBV27 and J is TRBJ2-1, with D perhaps TRBD1 or TRBD2 (5 bases each). This CDR3 has 13 amino acids. V was pared by 6 bases and J by 7 bases, with 13 bases between. Germline CDR1 and CDR2: MNHEY and SMNVEV (reference sequence). The CDR3 region is CASSFTGANEQFF. CDR3 coding DNA: TGTGCCAGCAGCTTCACCGGGGCTAATGAGCAGTTCTTC.

The genes are TRBV4-2 and TRBJ2-3; 9 bases agree with TRBD2. V shed 1 base, J shed 4 bases, and the junction held 12 bases outside the gene matches. The CDR3 length is 18 residues. Germline lookup yields CDR1 LGHNA and CDR2 YNFKEQ. This CDR3 is CASSQVGTSSLGADTQYF. The CDR3 DNA reads TGTGCCAGCAGCCAAGTCGGGACTAGCAGTTTGGGAGCAGATACGCAGTATTTT.

V usage is TRBV27 and J usage is TRBJ2-1, with TRBD1 as a possible D gene (5 bases). The CDR3 consists of 17 residues. Trimming took off 0 bases at V and 0 bases at J, with 12 bases between the two ends. Germline V gene data show CDR1 as MNHEY and CDR2 as SMNVEV (reference sequence). The CDR3 DNA follows: TGTGCCAGCAGTTTATCCCCTAGGGGTTCCTCCTACAATGAGCAGTTCTTC. This encodes CASSLSPRGSSYNEQFF.

The chain combines TRBV27 with TRBJ2-1; TRBD1 matches 8 bases. V dropped 5 bases and J dropped 6; count of bases not matched to a gene: 9. The CDR3 loop spans 15 amino acids. Germline CDR1 MNHEY, CDR2 SMNVEV (reference sequence). The CDR3 sequence: CASSPDRVIGNEQFF. In DNA form, the CDR3 reads TGTGCCAGCAGTCCGGACAGGGTAATAGGCAATGAGCAGTTCTTC.

The gene calls are TRBV27 and TRBJ1-2; 10 bases align to TRBD1. CDR1 and CDR2 from the germline V gene are MNHEY and SMNVEV (reference sequence). The ends lost 3 bases at V and 0 bases at J; junction bases unmatched: 7. This CDR3 spans 17 amino acids. In DNA, the CDR3 is TGTGCCAGCAGTTTTTCGGGACAGGGGACGACTAACTATGGCTACACCTTC. It is translated as CASSFSGQGTTNYGYTF.

This chain joins TRBV19 and TRBJ2-5; D not certain. V dropped 10 bases and J dropped 5 bases, with 11 bases sitting between them. Germline V gene sequence: CDR1 LNHDA, CDR2 SQIVND (reference sequence). This CDR3 region has 11 residues. The CDR3 sequence: CATFTGETQYF. The CDR3 coding sequence is TGTGCCACCTTTACCGGGGAGACCCAGTACTTC.

The chain is built from TRBV5-1 and TRBJ2-1; tentative D call: TRBD2 (5 bases). This CDR3 region has 14 residues. With 0 bases removed from V and 9 bases from J, the gap between germline ends came to 13 bases. Germline assignment: CDR1 SGHRS and CDR2 YFSETQ. Written as DNA, the CDR3 is TGCGCCAGCAGCTTGGGGACTGGCGCGGGTGAGCAGTTCTTC. As protein: CASSLGTGAGEQFF.

Concerning this clone: This sample includes further DNA sequences coding for the same CDR3. The chain links TRBV11-2 to TRBJ2-7; D might be TRBD1 (6 bases). CDR1 and CDR2 (germline): SGHAT, FQNNGV. Trimming cost V 5 bases and J 1 base, with 9 bases left between them. The CDR3 loop spans 13 amino acids. DNA for the CDR3: TGTGCCAGCAGCCTTGGACAGTCCTACGAGCAGTACTTC. This sequence encodes CASSLGQSYEQYF.

The V gene is TRBV10-3, the J gene TRBJ1-1, with D unresolved. Germline CDR1 ENHRY, CDR2 SYGVKD. Trimming stripped 2 bases from V and 6 bases from J, with 16 bases between. The CDR3 totals 15 residues. Here the CDR3 reads CAISEIGERSPEAFF. For the CDR3, the DNA is TGTGCCATCAGTGAGATTGGCGAAAGAAGCCCTGAAGCTTTCTTT.

V is TRBV18 and J is TRBJ2-6; a possible D gene is TRBD1 (6 bases). Germline CDR1 KGHSH, CDR2 LQKENI. Trimming took 4 bases from V and 4 from J, leaving 17 bases between them. The CDR3 runs 17 residues. The CDR3 nucleotides read TGTGCCAGCTCACTCCCAACGTCAGGGGTCGGGGCCAACGTCCTGACTTTC. This codes for CASSLPTSGVGANVLTF.

The gene calls are TRBV29-1 and TRBJ2-5; D is uncertain. From germline, CDR1 is SQVTM and CDR2 ANQGSEA. The CDR3 extends over 15 amino acids. Trimming stripped 0 bases from V and 5 bases from J, with 16 bases between. The CDR3 reads CSVEDPNTEMETQYF. The CDR3 DNA is TGCAGCGTTGAAGATCCCAACACAGAGATGGAGACCCAGTACTTC. Filled out from reference TRBV29-1 and TRBJ2-5, the complete variable domain reads SAVISQKPSRDICQRGTSLTIQCQVDSQVTMMFWYRQQPGQSLTLIATANQGSEATYESGFVIDKFPISRPNLTFSTLTVSNMSPEDSSIYLCSVEDPNTEMETQYFGPGTRLLVL.

The rearrangement joins TRBV7-9 to TRBJ2-7; 8 bases match TRBD1. Germline lookup yields CDR1 SEHNR and CDR2 FQNEAQ (reference sequence). The V and J ends lost 5 bases and 6 bases, in that order; junction bases with no gene match: 15. The CDR3 consists of 16 residues. The CDR3 region is CASSPIPGQAQTEQYF. The CDR3 DNA reads TGTGCCAGCAGCCCTATACCGGGACAGGCCCAAACCGAGCAGTACTTC. Variable domain in full (rest from reference TRBV7-9 and TRBJ2-7): DTGVSQNPRHKITKRGQNVTFRCDPISEHNRLYWYRQTLGQGPEFLTYFQNEAQLEKSRLLSDRFSAERPKGSFSTLEIQRTEQGDSAMYLCASSPIPGQAQTEQYFGPGTRLTVT.

The J gene is TRBJ2-1, the V gene TRBV11-2; D is possibly TRBD1 (6 bases). The ends were cut back, 2 bases at V and 8 bases at J, with 22 bases in the middle. The CDR3 totals 17 residues. In germline, CDR1 is SGHAT, CDR2 FQNNGV. CDR3 DNA: TGTGCCAGCAGCTTACTACAGGGCTCCACTTTCCTCGATGAGCAGTTCTTC. Amino acid sequence: CASSLLQGSTFLDEQFF.

The chain is built from TRBV7-6 and TRBJ2-7; D possibly corresponds to TRBD2 (6 bases). V lost 5 bases, J lost 6 bases, and 20 bases lay in between. Germline-derived CDR1 and CDR2 are SGHVS and FNYEAQ. This CDR3 comprises 15 residues. CDR3: CASSPRGGGASEQYF. The CDR3 DNA reads as TGTGCCAGCAGCCCTAGGGGAGGAGGCGCCTCCGAGCAGTACTTC.

The chain has TRBV4-1 and TRBJ2-2, with 10 bases matching TRBD2. Germline CDR1 reads MGHRA; CDR2 reads YSYEKL. V trimming: 7 bases; J trimming: 1 base; junction bases outside the gene matches: 0. The CDR3 is 14 residues long. CDR3 nucleotide sequence: TGCGCCAGCAAGCGGGAGGGGAACACCGGGGAGCTGTTTTTT. As protein: CASKREGNTGELFF.